This T cell receptor beta chain was observed in a study of OX40 agonist ivuxolimab in advanced cancers. Study-wide points: In general, CD8+ T cells held more expanded clones than CD4+ did, on average.

The CDR3 totals 16 residues. J lost 8 bases, V lost 2 bases, and 11 bases had no gene match. Germline assignment: CDR1 SGHVS and CDR2 FQNEAQ. The assay was immunoSEQ multiplex PCR, and TCRdb's table has in-frame clones only and misses some. The sample records roughly 48,000 clones, 83% being singletons. Of note for this clone: Its antigen is not identified.

This clonotype originated in an adult with an advanced solid tumor such as melanoma, head and neck, liver or kidney cancer. The chain has TRBV7-8 and TRBJ1-2; 10 nucleotides match TRBD1. The sequenced sample was CD4+ or CD8+ T cells sorted from blood, obtained in a trial of the OX40 agonist ivuxolimab. The CDR3 DNA follows: TGTGCCAGCAGCTTAACCACCGGGACAGGGGTGTCCGGCTACACCTTC. As protein: CASSLTTGTGVSGYTF. Full variable domain (rest looked up from reference TRBV7-8 and TRBJ1-2): GAGVSQSPRYKVAKRGQDVALRCDPISGHVSLFWYQQALGQGPEFLTYFQNEAQLDKSGLPSDRFFAERPEGSVSTLKIQRTQQEDSAVYLCASSLTTGTGVSGYTFGSGTRLTVV.